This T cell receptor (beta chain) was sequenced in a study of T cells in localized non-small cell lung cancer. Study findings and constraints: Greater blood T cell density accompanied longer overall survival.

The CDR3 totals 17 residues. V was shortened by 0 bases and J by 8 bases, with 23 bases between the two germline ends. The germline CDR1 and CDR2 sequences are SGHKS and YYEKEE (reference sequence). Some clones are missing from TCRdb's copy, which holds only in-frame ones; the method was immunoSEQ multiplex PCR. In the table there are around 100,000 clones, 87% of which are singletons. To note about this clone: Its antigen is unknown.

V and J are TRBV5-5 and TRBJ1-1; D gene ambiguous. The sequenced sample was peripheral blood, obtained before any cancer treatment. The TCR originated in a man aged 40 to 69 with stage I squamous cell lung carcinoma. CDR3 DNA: TGTGCCAGCAGCTTGGCCGGAACGGCGACCGAACAAGGGGAAGCTTTCTTT. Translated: CASSLAGTATEQGEAFF. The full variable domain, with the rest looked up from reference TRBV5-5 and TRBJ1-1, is DAGVTQSPTHLIKTRGQQVTLRCSPISGHKSVSWYQQVLGQGPQFIFQYYEKEERGRGNFPDRFSARQFPNYSSELNVNALLLGDSALYLCASSLAGTATEQGEAFFGQGTRLTVV.